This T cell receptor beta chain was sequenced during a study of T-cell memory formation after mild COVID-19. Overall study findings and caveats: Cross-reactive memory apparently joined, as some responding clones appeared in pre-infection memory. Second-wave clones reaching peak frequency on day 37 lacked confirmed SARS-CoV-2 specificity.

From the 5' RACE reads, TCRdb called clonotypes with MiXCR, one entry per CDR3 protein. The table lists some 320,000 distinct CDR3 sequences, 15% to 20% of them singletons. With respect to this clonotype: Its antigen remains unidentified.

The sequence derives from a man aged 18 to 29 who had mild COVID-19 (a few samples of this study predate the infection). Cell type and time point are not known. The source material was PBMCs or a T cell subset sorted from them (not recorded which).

The CDR3 here is CSARGDRNTGELFF. The CDR3 coding sequence is TGCAGTGCTAGAGGGGACAGGAACACCGGGGAGCTGTTTTTT. The chain joins TRBV20-1 to TRBJ2-2; 7 bases align to TRBD1. V gave up 1 base and J gave up 1 base; unmatched junction bases: 0. The germline CDR1 and CDR2 sequences are DFQATT and SNEGSKA (reference sequence). CDR3 length: 14 residues.